These 20 T cell receptor beta chains were all obtained from the same sample, sequenced in a study of radiotherapy plus CTLA-4 blockade in lung cancer. Clones were read by immunoSEQ multiplex PCR, and TCRdb kept only the in-frame ones, dropping some. The data show some 80,000 clones, 78% seen once. The material sequenced was peripheral blood, taken from a patient treated with radiotherapy plus ipilimumab. These receptors all stem from a human donor with non-small cell lung cancer whose response to radiotherapy plus ipilimumab could not be evaluated. Some clones in this sample may be carry-over from other donors' samples.

V is TRBV18 and J is TRBJ2-7; a weak D match, TRBD2 (6 bases). This CDR3 spans 12 amino acids. The ends were cut back, 6 bases at V and 6 bases at J, with 12 bases in the middle. Germline CDR1 is KGHSH and CDR2 is LQKENI. The CDR3 reads CASSQTRGEQYF. In DNA, the CDR3 is TGTGCCAGCTCTCAGACTAGAGGCGAGCAGTACTTC.

V is TRBV5-4 and J is TRBJ2-1, with D perhaps TRBD1 (6 bases). Trimming took 2 bases from V and 1 from J, leaving 10 bases between them. This CDR3 contains 15 residues. CDR1 is SGHNT, CDR2 YYREEE, per germline (reference sequence). The CDR3 here is CASSFPRGSYNEQFF. CDR3 coding DNA: TGTGCCAGCAGCTTTCCCAGGGGTTCCTACAATGAGCAGTTCTTC.

The chain employs TRBV4-3 and TRBJ1-6; 9 nucleotides line up with TRBD1. The CDR3 spans 15 residues. J lost 10 bases, V lost 0 bases, and 4 bases had no gene match. Germline assignment: CDR1 LGHNA and CDR2 YSLEER. CDR3 coding DNA: TGCGCCAGCAGCCAAGATTGGACAGGGGACTCACCCCTCCACTTT. Translating it yields CASSQDWTGDSPLHF.

There are a few counts of this clone. This sequence joins TRBV4-3 and TRBJ1-3; D is possibly TRBD1 (5 bases). The CDR3 runs to 14 residues. V was shortened by 2 bases and J by 7 bases, with 12 bases between the two germline ends. Germline assignment: CDR1 LGHNA and CDR2 YSLEER. This CDR3 reads CASSQKGVWNTIYF. CDR3 DNA: TGCGCCAGCAGCCAAAAAGGGGTTTGGAACACCATATATTTT.

This clone occurred once. V and J are TRBV9 and TRBJ2-3; a possible D gene is TRBD2 (5 bases). The CDR3 spans 16 residues. V was shortened by 0 bases and J by 0 bases, with 11 bases between the two germline ends. From germline, CDR1 is SGDLS and CDR2 YYNGEE. The CDR3 sequence is CASSVGVAFSTDTQYF. The CDR3 nucleotides are TGTGCCAGCAGCGTAGGGGTAGCGTTTAGCACAGATACGCAGTATTTT.

The gene calls are TRBV28 and TRBJ2-2; 7 bases align to TRBD2. Germline trimming cut 4 bases from V and 5 bases from J; bases unmatched to any gene: 4. There are 14 residues in the CDR3. Germline values: CDR1 MDHEN, CDR2 SYDVKM. The CDR3: CASSSPGGTGELFF. CDR3 DNA sequence: TGTGCCAGCAGTTCCCCCGGGGGGACCGGGGAGCTGTTTTTT.

The CDR3 region has the DNA TGTGCCAGCACAGGGCCTGCTACCCTCTATGGCTACACCTTC. Translating it yields CASTGPATLYGYTF. This chain connects TRBV28 to TRBJ1-2, with a tentative D call TRBD1 (5 bases). The germline CDR1 and CDR2 sequences are MDHEN and SYDVKM. Trimming stripped 7 bases from V and 4 bases from J, with 16 bases between. This CDR3 region has 14 residues.

The V and J genes are TRBV11-2 and TRBJ1-2; tentatively, D is TRBD1 (6 bases). The V gene lost 0 bases and the J gene lost 8 bases, with 16 bases spanning the gap. This CDR3 is 15 amino acids long. Germline V lookup: CDR1 SGHAT, CDR2 FQNNGV. The CDR3 is CASSLERTAKMGYTF. As DNA, the CDR3 is TGTGCCAGCAGCTTAGAACGGACAGCAAAGATGGGCTACACCTTC.

The rearrangement uses TRBV9 and TRBJ2-5; 9 nucleotides match TRBD2. This CDR3 is 17 amino acids long. V shed 4 bases, J shed 4 bases, and the junction held 14 bases outside the gene matches. The germline CDR1 and CDR2 sequences are SGDLS and YYNGEE. DNA of the CDR3: TGTGCCAGCAGCCCGGGGGCGCGGGGGGGAACCTTAGAGACCCAGTACTTC. This gives the protein CASSPGARGGTLETQYF.

This clone has just one count. V usage is TRBV25-1 and J usage is TRBJ1-2, with TRBD1 as a possible D gene (6 bases). The CDR3 is 14 amino acids. Trimming cost V 2 bases and J 3 bases, with 10 bases left between them. CDR1 and CDR2 (germline): MGHDK, SYGVNS. The CDR3 reads CASSEVDSHYGYTF. CDR3 DNA sequence: TGTGCCAGCAGTGAAGTGGACAGCCACTATGGCTACACCTTC.

The rearrangement uses TRBV18 and TRBJ1-5, with 7 bases aligning to TRBD1. Germline V lookup: CDR1 KGHSH, CDR2 LQKENI. This CDR3 is 21 amino acids long. V shed 5 bases and J 0 bases; nucleotides not matched to a gene: 22. This CDR3 is CASSSGARTGLSGNSNQPQHF. The CDR3 coding sequence is TGTGCCAGCTCAAGCGGAGCTAGGACAGGTCTGAGTGGAAATAGCAATCAGCCCCAGCATTTT.

The V and J genes are TRBV5-4 and TRBJ2-3, with D tentatively TRBD2 (6 bases). Trimming took 4 bases from V and 3 from J, leaving 12 bases between them. CDR1 is SGHNT, CDR2 YYREEE, per germline (reference sequence). This CDR3 has 14 residues. The CDR3 DNA reads TGTGCCAGCAGCCCTAGCGCTTCGACAGATACGCAGTATTTT. Translation: CASSPSASTDTQYF.

The chain combines TRBV7-9 with TRBJ2-2; possible D gene TRBD2, 5 bases. This CDR3 spans 16 amino acids. The germline V and J ends were trimmed by 5 bases and 0 bases, with 13 bases remaining between them. Per the germline V gene, CDR1 is SEHNR and CDR2 is FQNEAQ (reference sequence). The CDR3 DNA follows: TGTGCCAGCAGCGTCGACTACAATTCGAACACCGGGGAGCTGTTTTTT. Its protein is CASSVDYNSNTGELFF.

This clone was recorded a few times. The chain joins TRBV28 to TRBJ1-1, with D unresolved. CDR3 size: 13 residues. CDR1 and CDR2 (germline): MDHEN, SYDVKM. Trimming removed 8 bases from V and 2 bases from J, with 12 bases in between. CDR3 loop: CASLGRTNTEAFF. CDR3 sequence (DNA): TGTGCCAGCCTCGGGAGGACCAACACTGAAGCTTTCTTT.

The chain has TRBV7-9 and TRBJ2-1; D might be TRBD1 (6 bases). CDR3 length: 13 residues. In germline, CDR1 is SEHNR, CDR2 FQNEAQ (reference sequence). V shed 5 bases and J shed 5 bases, with 10 bases lying between them. CDR3: CASSPGQHNEQFF. CDR3 DNA sequence: TGTGCCAGCAGCCCTGGACAGCACAATGAGCAGTTCTTC.

The J gene is TRBJ1-2, the V gene TRBV4-1; tentative D call: TRBD1 (5 bases). The germline V gene has CDR1 MGHRA and CDR2 YSYEKL. The CDR3 runs to 15 residues. Trimming stripped 2 bases from V and 6 bases from J, with 16 bases between. The CDR3 DNA is TGCGCCAGCAGCCAAATGGGGCAGGGTATTGATGGCTACACCTTC. As protein: CASSQMGQGIDGYTF.

V is TRBV5-4 and J is TRBJ1-5, with D uncertain. Germline assignment: CDR1 SGHNT and CDR2 YYREEE (reference sequence). The V end lost 0 bases, the J end lost 6 bases, and 10 bases lay between the germline ends. This CDR3 is built from 14 residues. The CDR3 nucleotides are TGTGCCAGCAGCTTGGAACCCGAGGGTCAGCCCCAGCATTTT. Its translation: CASSLEPEGQPQHF. The variable domain in full, completed from reference TRBV5-4 and TRBJ1-5, reads ETGVTQSPTHLIKTRGQQVTLRCSSQSGHNTVSWYQQALGQGPQFIFQYYREEENGRGNFPPRFSGLQFPNYSSELNVNALELDDSALYLCASSLEPEGQPQHFGDGTRLSIL.

In this sample, this clone turned up a few times. The rearrangement joins TRBV6-6 to TRBJ1-2; perhaps TRBD1 as D (5 bases). The CDR3 spans 13 residues. The V gene lost 8 bases and the J gene lost 0 bases, with 10 bases spanning the gap. Germline CDR1 and CDR2: MNHNY and SVGAGI (reference sequence). The CDR3 reads CASRIGANYGYTF. CDR3 DNA sequence: TGTGCCAGCCGCATAGGGGCTAACTATGGCTACACCTTC.

This clone has more than one count but fewer than ten. This chain connects TRBV14 to TRBJ1-4; D perhaps matches TRBD1 (5 bases). V was pared by 1 base and J by 10 bases, with 13 bases between. The germline CDR1 and CDR2 sequences are SGHDN and FVKESK. The CDR3 contains 14 residues. This CDR3 is CASSQGRTFGKLFF. DNA for the CDR3: TGTGCCAGCAGCCAAGGGCGGACATTTGGAAAACTGTTTTTT.

This clone has just one count. The chain uses TRBV27 and TRBJ2-5; 7 nucleotides agree with TRBD1. V shed 6 bases, J shed 5 bases, and the junction held 6 bases outside the gene matches. CDR3 length equals 13 residues. The germline V gene encodes CDR1 MNHEY and CDR2 SMNVEV (reference sequence). The CDR3 sequence is CASSRQGWETQYF. DNA for the CDR3: TGTGCCAGCAGCAGACAGGGCTGGGAGACCCAGTACTTC.